This record covers a single TCR beta chain. Per germline, CDR1 LGHNA and CDR2 YSLEER. V shed 0 bases, J shed 2 bases, and the junction held 6 bases outside the gene matches. This CDR3 is built from 17 residues. Profiled with immunoSEQ multiplex PCR; TCRdb holds only in-frame clones, not every one. The sample shows around 92,000 clones, roughly nine tenths of them seen only once. This specimen comes from a study of blood T cell repertoires in COVID-19. The origin of this receptor is a woman older than 75 with active COVID-19. Sequenced material: peripheral blood. The genes are TRBV4-3 and TRBJ2-2; 7 bases align to TRBD2. CDR3 residues: CASSQDRGGGNTGELFF. CDR3 coding DNA: TGCGCCAGCAGCCAAGATCGCGGCGGGGGAAACACCGGGGAGCTGTTTTTT.